Included here is one TCR beta chain sequence, with context. This clonotype was counted ten times or more. This receptor's antigen is unknown. Base qualities are missing; no much larger clone stands one base away. Ophthalmopathy patients had moderately to severely active disease, with a Clinical Activity Score of 3 or more, a NOSPECS grade of 4 or more, and a disease duration of less than 3 months. The study excluded patients with uncontrolled infections, other autoimmune diseases, pregnancy or lactation. Diagnoses relied on clinical symptoms, serum thyroxine and TRAb, thyroid ultrasound and orbital computed tomography. PBMCs were separated from 10 ml of fresh peripheral blood using Ficoll-Paque density gradient centrifugation. Total RNA was extracted using Trizol reagent, and RNA quality was assessed on an Agilent 2100 Bioanalyzer. This record belongs to a study of T cells in Graves' hyperthyroidism and ophthalmopathy (dated by TCRdb to about 2019). Study-level background: Peripheral blood was collected at initial diagnosis, before any treatment. A discovery cohort of about 100 patients, 43 with Graves' ophthalmopathy and approximately 60 with stable Graves' hyperthyroidism, was used to find distinguishing TCR V-J signatures. Prospective prediction of ophthalmopathy was tested in an independent validation cohort of 18 to 20 hyperthyroidism patients and 15 to 17 patients who later progressed to ophthalmopathy. The 80 to 100 discovery patients were randomly divided into training and test sets at a 7:3 ratio. In addition, the study compared T-cell repertoires in thyroid tissue and in blood from several Graves' hyperthyroidism patients. Following sampling, methimazole starting at 30 mg daily was given to hyperthyroidism patients, and high-dose intravenous methylprednisolone was given to ophthalmopathy patients. According to the paper, TCR Vbeta CDR3 sequencing was carried out on some 130 peripheral blood samples, which came from 40 to 45 ophthalmopathy, fewer than 80 hyperthyroidism and roughly 17 progressor patients.

Sequences MNHEY (CDR1) and SVGEGT (CDR2) are obtained from the germline V gene. Measured from the cysteine to the phenylalanine, the CDR3 is 12 residues long. The only DNA kept is the CDR3, 36 bases in frame from the first base. V sheds 8 bases and J sheds 4 bases, leaving 9 bases between their ends. The research as a whole found: Ophthalmopathy was separated from stable hyperthyroidism by a 13 V-J signature model, with around 90% sensitivity and about 81% specificity obtained in cross-validation and 80%/75% obtained in testing. No statistical method was used to fix the sample size in advance, and group allocation was not hidden from the investigators. Blood samples also contained most of the expanded thyroid clonotypes (frequency above 0.001), which suggests that blood repertoires may reflect thyroid immune responses. In validation, the model predicted progression to ophthalmopathy with over 65% sensitivity and approximately 72% specificity, a median of approximately 6.5 months before onset.

The TCR beta CDR3 regions were amplified from RNA transcripts. For the first round of RT-PCR on the TCR CDR3, the HTBI primer set was used together with the Qiagen OneStep RT-PCR kit. A second multiplex PCR round built the libraries, followed by size selection and purification. Paired-end sequencing of the libraries was performed with 100 bp reads on an Illumina HiSeq2000. The authors' analysis ran thus. SOAPnuke was used to process the raw data, removing reads that contained adapters or uncalled bases, had a mean Phred below 15, or lacked an exact match to the constant primer or identifier. High-quality paired reads were merged using COPE v1.2.5, and each unique nucleotide sequence was defined as a clonotype. MiTCR v1.1 was used to align clonotypes to the IMGT TRBV, TRBD and TRBJ reference segments. Analysis was restricted to V-J combinations with a frequency above 0.0001, which covered about 99% of repertoires. A TCS score was defined as the ratio of F50 (clonal expansion) to E x V (chaos), with BLOSUM62-based TCRdist applied between CDR3 peptides within each V-J. Welch's t-statistics and random forest reduced roughly 500 V-J features to 13, which were used in a naive Bayes classifier (R e1071). The public reads were run again by TCRdb, first through fastp at Q25 and then through MiXCR, and only productive beta chains were kept. Identical CDR3 protein sequences are pooled into one entry, listed with their most common genes and DNA. Here the V and J calls rest on TCRdb's processing, not on the authors' analysis. Counted in this sample were hundreds of thousands of distinct CDR3 sequences; approximately 25% of them appeared once. The ten largest clones add up to about 11% of the sample.

The receptor chain draws on TRBV6-2 or TRBV6-3 and TRBJ1-5; the D gene identity is not certain. The sample was blood. The sequence came from a woman aged 30 to 39 with Graves' ophthalmopathy. The nucleotide sequence reads TGTGCCAGCCAGAGAGAAAATCAGCCCCAGCATTTT. The resulting protein is CASQRENQPQHF.